One sample yielded the 11 T cell receptor beta chains listed below, sequenced in a study of T-cell reconstitution after alpha-beta-depleted transplantation in children. Construction of the TCRbeta library involved unique molecular identifiers. TCRdb passed the PCR reads through MiXCR, listing each CDR3 protein once. The profile shows fewer than 120,000 distinct CDR3 sequences, approximately 10% of them singletons. Sequencing used PBMCs from the stem cell graft donor, obtained from the stem cell graft. All receptors come from a human donor who donated a stem cell graft to a child with acute lymphoblastic leukemia.

This clonotype appeared many times. This chain uses TRBV10-3 with TRBJ2-7, with D unclear. The germline V gene encodes CDR1 ENHRY and CDR2 SYGVKD. V shed 2 bases and J shed 4 bases, with 3 bases lying between them. This CDR3 region has 11 residues. The CDR3 nucleotides are TGTGCCATCAGTGAGGGTTACGAGCAGTACTTC. It codes for CAISEGYEQYF.

This clonotype was counted only a few times. The genes are TRBV11-2 and TRBJ2-7, with 12 nucleotides matching TRBD2. The CDR3 is 18 amino acids. Germline V CDR1 and CDR2: SGHAT, FQNNGV. V lost 6 bases to trimming and J lost 4 bases; unmatched junction nucleotides: 16. CDR3 sequence reads: CASSRGRGRLAGEYEQYF. The CDR3 DNA reads as TGTGCCAGCAGTCGCGGCAGGGGCCGACTAGCGGGAGAGTACGAGCAGTACTTC.

This clonotype appeared many times. This chain joins TRBV4-3 and TRBJ2-5, with TRBD2 matching over 10 bases. Looked up from germline, CDR1 is LGHNA and CDR2 is YSLEER. Trimming cost V 1 base and J 7 bases; bases outside gene matches: 12. CDR3 length equals 17 residues. This chain's CDR3 is CASSQGLAGALSGTQYF. The CDR3 coding sequence is TGCGCCAGCAGCCAAGGGCTAGCGGGAGCCCTCAGTGGGACCCAGTACTTC.

This clonotype was detected ten times or more. The gene calls are TRBV12-3 or TRBV12-4 and TRBJ1-5, with D hard to call. Trimming cost V 7 bases and J 1 base, with 8 bases left between them. The CDR3 consists of 13 residues. CDR3 in amino acids: CASTRGSNQPQHF. The CDR3 nucleotides read TGTGCCAGCACCCGCGGAAGCAATCAGCCCCAGCATTTT.

V gene TRBV18 combines with J gene TRBJ2-2; the match to TRBD1 covers 8 bases. The germline V gene has CDR1 KGHSH and CDR2 LQKENI. The ends lost 0 bases at V and 1 base at J; junction bases unmatched: 1. The CDR3 runs 16 residues. The CDR3 coding sequence is TGTGCCAGCTCACCACCTGACAGGGGGAACACCGGGGAGCTGTTTTTT. This codes for CASSPPDRGNTGELFF. Variable domain in full (rest from reference TRBV18 and TRBJ2-2): NAGVMQNPRHLVRRRGQEARLRCSPMKGHSHVYWYRQLPEEGLKFMVYLQKENIIDESGMPKERFSAEFPKEGPSILRIQQVVRGDSAAYFCASSPPDRGNTGELFFGEGSRLTVL.

This clonotype was picked up many times. The chain uses TRBV6-5 and TRBJ2-7; D is unclear. The V gene's germline CDR1 is MNHEY and CDR2 SVGAGI. The CDR3 covers 12 residues. Trimming took 8 bases from V and 1 from J, leaving 9 bases between them. The CDR3, as DNA: TGTGCCAGCGCGGCCAAATCCTACGAGCAGTACTTC. Protein sequence: CASAAKSYEQYF.

There are many counts of this clonotype. The chain links TRBV9 to TRBJ2-2; possibly TRBD2 for D (5 bases). CDR3 size: 16 residues. V was cut by 0 bases and J by 3 bases, with 12 bases left in between. Germline-derived CDR1 and CDR2 are SGDLS and YYNGEE. CDR3 in DNA: TGTGCCAGCAGCGTAGGGGCGGGTTTTGACACCGGGGAGCTGTTTTTT. Translation gives CASSVGAGFDTGELFF.

This chain connects TRBV7-9 to TRBJ1-4; 7 positions match TRBD1. The germline V gene has CDR1 SEHNR and CDR2 FQNEAQ (reference sequence). The ends lost 5 bases at V and 2 bases at J; junction bases unmatched: 5. This CDR3 spans 15 amino acids. Here the CDR3 reads CASSPHRGTNEKLFF. Here the CDR3 DNA reads TGTGCCAGCAGCCCCCACAGGGGTACTAATGAAAAACTGTTTTTT.

The sample holds many counts of this clonotype. The chain uses TRBV5-1 and TRBJ2-7; 7 nucleotides match TRBD2. In germline, CDR1 is SGHRS, CDR2 YFSETQ. This CDR3 comprises 15 residues. Trimming cost V 3 bases and J 3 bases; bases outside gene matches: 9. CDR3 nucleotide sequence: TGCGCCAGCAGCTCTCCAGGCGCGGGAGTCTACGAGCAGTACTTC. Encoded protein: CASSSPGAGVYEQYF.

This clonotype was found many times. This chain uses TRBV18 with TRBJ2-3, with 14 bases aligning to TRBD2. Germline trimming cut 0 bases from V and 4 bases from J; bases unmatched to any gene: 9. The CDR3 contains 19 residues. Germline V gene data show CDR1 as KGHSH and CDR2 as LQKENI. The CDR3 protein is CASSPPGLAGGSSPDTQYF. Written as DNA, the CDR3 is TGTGCCAGCTCACCACCAGGACTAGCGGGAGGATCTTCCCCAGATACGCAGTATTTT.

This chain links TRBV3-1 with TRBJ1-2; TRBD1 agrees at 10 bases. Germline V gene data show CDR1 as LGHDT and CDR2 as YNNKEL (reference sequence). This CDR3 has 15 amino acids. Losses at the gene ends were 0 bases for V and 3 bases for J; bases not matched to a gene: 1. Written as DNA, the CDR3 is TGTGCCAGCAGCCAAGACGGGACAGGGGACTATGGCTACACCTTC. Translation: CASSQDGTGDYGYTF.